This TCR beta chain was found in a study of cytomegalovirus exposure and HLA in healthy donors. Study outcomes and limitations: It was reported in a later analysis that an Asian-associated ancestry cluster showed fewer N-insertions than the roughly 670-donor mean. Because they were indistinguishable, some V segments, including TRBV6-2 and TRBV6-3, were excluded. With high specificity and sensitivity, the classifier reportedly diagnosed cytomegalovirus status.

This clone was detected a few times. The target antigen is unknown. The primer mix had 60 Vbeta and 13 Jbeta primers. Profiled with immunoSEQ multiplex PCR; TCRdb holds only in-frame clones, not every one. The sample contains approximately 110,000 clones, roughly 15% of which appear only once. CDR3 length: 15 residues. Trimming removed 2 bases from V and 0 bases from J, with 13 bases in between. Germline V gene data show CDR1 as SQVTM and CDR2 as ANQGSEA. This chain links TRBV29-1 with TRBJ1-1, with D unresolved. This TCR was recovered from a woman aged 18-29 years in good health and CMV-seronegative. The sequenced material came from PBMCs. CDR3 nucleotides: TGCAGCGTTGAAAAAGGGAGAGTCATGAACACTGAAGCTTTCTTT. Protein sequence: CSVEKGRVMNTEAFF.